A single sample is the source of the 8 T cell receptor beta chains below, sequenced in a study of blood T cell repertoires in COVID-19. Method: immunoSEQ multiplex PCR; TCRdb's copy keeps in-frame clones and lacks some. The repertoire includes more than 150,000 clones, 80% of them detected once, and about 0.5% sits in the top ten. The sequencing input was peripheral blood. These receptors were obtained from a man in his sixties with acute or convalescent COVID-19.

The V call is TRBV11-2, the J call TRBJ2-1, with 14 bases that match TRBD2. Trimming cost V 6 bases and J 13 bases; bases outside gene matches: 8. Looked up from germline, CDR1 is SGHAT and CDR2 is FQNNGV. CDR3 length: 14 amino acids. The CDR3 coding sequence is TGTGCCAGCAGTTCGACTAGCGGGGGGGTCCTCCAGTTCTTC. Protein product: CASSSTSGGVLQFF.

The chain combines TRBV28 with TRBJ2-4; 7 bases are a match to TRBD2. The CDR3 has 21 residues. V was pared by 5 bases and J by 4 bases, with 26 bases of the junction left unmatched. Germline V gene sequence: CDR1 MDHEN, CDR2 SYDVKM. Written as DNA, the CDR3 is TGTGCCAGCAGTCCAGCACGGGACGGGAGGACTAGACGAACCTTGAAAAACATTCAGTACTTC. Amino acids: CASSPARDGRTRRTLKNIQYF. Together with reference TRBV28 and TRBJ2-4, the CDR3 gives the full variable domain: DVKVTQSSRYLVKRTGEKVFLECVQDMDHENMFWYRQDPGLGLRLIYFSYDVKMKEKGDIPEGYSVSREKKERFSLILESASTNQTSMYLCASSPARDGRTRRTLKNIQYFGAGTRLSVL.

This clone appeared a few times. The V gene is TRBV6-4, the J gene TRBJ2-1; 7 nucleotides agree with TRBD2. V lost 3 bases to trimming and J lost 0 bases; unmatched junction nucleotides: 8. Germline V CDR1 and CDR2: MRHNA, SNTAGT. There are 17 residues in the CDR3. The CDR3 reads CASSEGSGGSSYNEQFF. CDR3 coding DNA: TGTGCCAGCAGTGAAGGAAGCGGCGGGAGCTCCTACAATGAGCAGTTCTTC.

This clone was seen a few times. The V gene is TRBV28, the J gene TRBJ2-5, with TRBD2 identical over 8 bases. The CDR3 has 16 amino acids. Germline CDR1 MDHEN, CDR2 SYDVKM. Germline trimming cut 4 bases from V and 5 bases from J; bases unmatched to any gene: 12. CDR3 DNA: TGTGCCAGCAGTTCCCTTTCGGGGGGGGGCCGGGAGACCCAGTACTTC. It specifies CASSSLSGGGRETQYF.

This clone was found once. V usage is TRBV28 and J usage is TRBJ1-2; TRBD1 aligns across 10 bases. Germline V CDR1 and CDR2: MDHEN, SYDVKM. V shed 6 bases, J shed 5 bases, and the junction held 9 bases outside the gene matches. The CDR3 loop spans 15 amino acids. CDR3 nucleotides: TGTGCCAGCAGCCCTCAGACAGGGGGCAGATATGGCTACACCTTC. This sequence encodes CASSPQTGGRYGYTF.

CDR3 amino acids: CASSPYRTGDNEQYF. CDR3 coding DNA: TGTGCCAGCAGCCCCTACCGGACAGGGGACAACGAGCAGTACTTC. V gene TRBV6-6 combines with J gene TRBJ2-7; TRBD1 agrees at 9 bases. CDR3 length: 15 residues. V lost 6 bases, J lost 5 bases, and 11 bases stayed unmatched. Germline CDR1 and CDR2: MNHNY and SVGAGI (reference sequence).

The CDR3 coding sequence is TGTGCCAGCTCACCACGAGGAGCCGACCGAGAGACCCAGTACTTC. Translating it yields CASSPRGADRETQYF. The chain recombines TRBV18 with TRBJ2-5; no clear D gene. Germline V gene sequence: CDR1 KGHSH, CDR2 LQKENI. This CDR3 has 15 amino acids. V gave up 1 base and J gave up 4 bases, with 13 bases separating them.

The CDR3 sequence: CASSLGHSNQPQHF. The CDR3, as DNA: TGTGCCAGCAGCTTGGGACATAGCAATCAGCCCCAGCATTTT. The rearrangement links TRBV7-2 to TRBJ1-5; D is possibly TRBD1 (6 bases). The germline CDR1 and CDR2 sequences are SGHTA and FQGNSA. This CDR3 is 14 amino acids long. Trimming stripped 3 bases from V and 0 bases from J, with 6 bases between.